Sequencing of this T cell receptor (beta chain) was carried out in a study of CD8 T cells in ankylosing spondylitis. Study-level findings and limits: Eight or nine highly homologous variants made up a TCR beta motif that seemed to typify ankylosing spondylitis blood. Earlier studies detected some motif variants in reactive arthritis synovial fluid and blood. Reports say disease-linked clones showed up significantly more in matched ankylosing spondylitis synovial fluid.

In this sample, this clonotype turned up a few times. Its antigen is unidentified. Libraries for TCR beta were made by quantitative 5'-RACE with molecular barcodes. One entry per CDR3 protein results from TCRdb running MiXCR on the 5' RACE reads. Of 200,000 to 300,000 distinct CDR3 sequences in the sample, under 35% are singletons; the top ten hold approximately 4.6%. CDR1 and CDR2 (germline): DFQATT, SNEGSKA (reference sequence). This CDR3 has 13 residues. The V gene lost 1 base and the J gene lost 2 bases, with 3 bases spanning the gap. V and J are TRBV20-1 and TRBJ1-6; D unclear. This clonotype originated in a male donor with ankylosing spondylitis or in good health (not recorded which). The source material was blood, either unsorted or a sorted T cell fraction (not recorded which). Here the CDR3 reads CSARGPYNSPLHF. DNA for the CDR3: TGCAGTGCTAGAGGACCCTATAATTCACCCCTCCACTTT.